This TCR beta chain was sequenced during a study (dated by TCRdb to 2016 to 2018). Regarding the complete study: The research examined where HIV persistence comes from in people whose immune systems controlled HIV infection without treatment.

The library relied on 5' RACE. The sample was run on an Illumina HiSeq 2000. TCRdb reworked the public reads: Q25 trimming with fastp, MiXCR clone assembly, productive beta chains retained. Rows with one shared CDR3 protein collapse into an entry with the most common genes and DNA. The sample contains several hundred distinct CDR3 sequences, almost 9% of them found a single time. The ten most abundant clones make up roughly 54% of the sample. As regards this clonotype: Its antigen target is currently unknown. The record has no base qualities; no much larger clone is one base away.

V lost 4 bases and J lost 2 bases, and the count of bases not matched to a germline gene is 9. Inclusive of the bounding cysteine and phenylalanine, the CDR3 is 16 residues long. Only CDR3 DNA is held: 48 bases, read in frame from base 1. CDR1 and CDR2, per the germline V gene (reference sequence), are DFQATT and SNEGSKA. Material: effector memory T cells from blood PBMCs. The sample's cell subset or site label is to be understood as: effector memory CD4+ T cells. This sequence originates from a male donor with HIV. The chain is assembled from TRBV20-1 and TRBJ2-1; TRBD1 lines up with 9 middle nucleotides. The DNA sequence is as follows: TGCAGTGCTATGGGGAGACAGGGGGGCACCTACAATGAGCAGTTCTTC. Translated, this gives CSAMGRQGGTYNEQFF.